This T cell receptor (beta chain) was identified during a study of radiotherapy plus CTLA-4 blockade in lung cancer. Looking at the study overall: Objective responses were seen in about a sixth of patients, disease control in 31%.

This clone was detected only once. Its target is unknown. Some clones are missing from TCRdb's copy, which holds only in-frame ones; the method was immunoSEQ multiplex PCR. The data show around 70,000 clones, about 80% seen once. Participants had chemo-refractory metastatic non-small-cell lung cancer and were treated with focal radiation plus ipilimumab CTLA-4 blockade. Germline CDR1 is SGHDN and CDR2 is FVKESK. This CDR3 comprises 15 residues. V shed 2 bases and J 4 bases; nucleotides not matched to a gene: 6. Overall study findings and caveats: Response, reportedly, was best predicted by interferon-beta along with early blood T cell clone dynamics. In blood, TCR clones derived from the tumor expanded after radiotherapy plus ipilimumab.

This material consisted of peripheral blood, taken from a patient treated with radiotherapy plus ipilimumab. The chain joins TRBV14 to TRBJ2-7; 9 bases fit TRBD2. The TCR sequence derives from a human donor with non-small cell lung cancer who had a partial response to radiotherapy plus ipilimumab. CDR3 coding DNA: TGTGCCAGCAGCCAATTAGCGGGAGTCTCTTACGAGCAGTACTTC. This codes for CASSQLAGVSYEQYF.